The 15 T cell receptor beta chains below were found in one sample sequenced in a study of blood T cell repertoires in COVID-19. The assay was immunoSEQ multiplex PCR, and TCRdb's table has in-frame clones only and misses some. The sample shows more than 250,000 clones, about 90% of them seen only once. The sample was peripheral blood. Every receptor here comes from a man aged 18 to 29 who had recovered from COVID-19.

The chain has TRBV4-3 and TRBJ2-3; TRBD2 agrees at 14 bases. This CDR3 region has 16 residues. The J segment lost 7 bases and the V segment lost 4 bases, leaving 7 bases of the junction unmatched. Germline V gives CDR1 LGHNA, CDR2 YSLEER. DNA of the CDR3: TGCGCCAGCAGCCGGACTAGCGGGGGGTTCATAAATACGCAGTATTTT. It specifies CASSRTSGGFINTQYF.

V is TRBV4-1 and J is TRBJ1-1, with D perhaps matching TRBD1 (5 bases). Trimming left V 5 bases short and J 4 bases short, with 11 bases between. The CDR3 has 13 residues. The germline gives CDR1 MGHRA, CDR2 YSYEKL. For the CDR3, the DNA is TGCGCCAGCAGCGCCAGGGAATTCACTGAAGCTTTCTTT. Amino acids: CASSAREFTEAFF.

V usage is TRBV7-3 and J usage is TRBJ2-1; weak D call: TRBD2 (5 bases). The CDR3 covers 13 residues. The V and J ends lost 1 base and 8 bases respectively, with 9 bases between them. Germline-derived CDR1 and CDR2 are SGHTA and FQGTGA. CDR3 residues: CASSLRGKDEQFF. For the CDR3, the DNA is TGTGCCAGCAGCTTAAGAGGGAAGGATGAGCAGTTCTTC.

The chain uses TRBV25-1 and TRBJ1-4; 7 nucleotides align to TRBD1. With 5 bases clipped from V and 7 bases from J, the junction kept 4 bases outside the gene matches. Germline CDR1 MGHDK, CDR2 SYGVNS. The length of the CDR3 is 13 residues. The CDR3 here is CASSQGGAEKLFF. The CDR3 coding sequence is TGTGCCAGCAGTCAGGGGGGAGCTGAAAAACTGTTTTTT.

This clone appeared a single time. The J gene is TRBJ1-2, the V gene TRBV7-9; D is unresolved. The CDR3 length is 15 residues. Looked up from germline, CDR1 is SEHNR and CDR2 is FQNEAQ (reference sequence). Trimming stripped 4 bases from V and 1 base from J, with 13 bases between. CDR3 bases: TGTGCCAGCAGCTCCCCTGTAAGCCTTAACTATGGCTACACCTTC. Its protein product is CASSSPVSLNYGYTF.

The chain employs TRBV4-1 and TRBJ2-7, with a possible D match to TRBD2 (6 bases). V shed 4 bases and J shed 3 bases, with 22 bases lying between them. Germline V gives CDR1 MGHRA, CDR2 YSYEKL. The CDR3 is 17 amino acids. The CDR3 nucleotides are TGCGCCAGCAGCCTAGACCCTCCTACCGGGACTCGCTACGAGCAGTACTTC. It translates to CASSLDPPTGTRYEQYF.

The chain recombines TRBV18 with TRBJ1-2; 10 bases are shared with TRBD1. The trim removed 3 bases at V and 6 bases at J, leaving 13 bases unmatched. Germline V CDR1 and CDR2: KGHSH, LQKENI. This CDR3 region has 17 residues. The DNA of the CDR3 is TGTGCCAGCTCACCGGGGGATCGGGACAGGGGTTGGAATGGCTACACCTTC. The encoded protein is CASSPGDRDRGWNGYTF.

The chain recombines TRBV5-1 with TRBJ2-2; TRBD2 matches at 8 bases. Looked up from germline, CDR1 is SGHRS and CDR2 is YFSETQ. V was pared by 4 bases and J by 0 bases, with 11 bases of the junction left unmatched. The CDR3 sequence is 18 residues long. In DNA form, the CDR3 reads TGCGCCAGCAGCGGAGTCTTTGGCGGGGGGCCGAACACCGGGGAGCTGTTTTTT. Amino acids: CASSGVFGGGPNTGELFF.

The rearrangement joins TRBV3-1 (or the pseudogene TRBV3-2) to TRBJ2-7; 8 bases map to TRBD2. Per germline, CDR1 LGHDT and CDR2 YNNKEL (reference sequence). The CDR3 contains 16 residues. Trimming cost V 5 bases and J 5 bases; bases outside gene matches: 14. CDR3: CASSDDAAGADDEQYF. In DNA form, the CDR3 reads TGTGCCAGCAGCGATGACGCAGCGGGAGCTGACGACGAGCAGTACTTC.

Only one count was recorded for this clone. The chain recombines TRBV7-2 with TRBJ2-2, with D possibly TRBD1 on 5 matching bases. Trimming pared 5 bases from V and 1 base from J, leaving 14 bases between. The germline gives CDR1 SGHTA, CDR2 FQGNSA. The CDR3 is 16 residues long. CDR3 bases: TGTGCCAGCAGCGGCCCAGGACACCAGAACACCGGGGAGCTGTTTTTT. Protein: CASSGPGHQNTGELFF.

The genes are TRBV7-9 and TRBJ1-1; 8 nucleotides agree with TRBD1. With 5 bases clipped from V and 3 bases from J, the junction kept 8 bases outside the gene matches. Germline CDR1 is SEHNR and CDR2 is FQNEAQ (reference sequence). CDR3 size: 15 residues. CDR3 sequence (DNA): TGTGCCAGCAGCCCGACGGGACAGGTTTACACTGAAGCTTTCTTT. This codes for CASSPTGQVYTEAFF.

This clone was recorded a few times. The chain employs TRBV27 and TRBJ2-1, with 11 bases aligning to TRBD2. Germline trimming cut 6 bases from V and 7 bases from J; bases unmatched to any gene: 17. The CDR3 is 18 amino acids. Germline CDR1 reads MNHEY; CDR2 reads SMNVEV (reference sequence). The CDR3 DNA follows: TGTGCCAGCAGAGCCCATCCTCCTAGCGGGAGGAGGGGTAATGAGCAGTTCTTC. It specifies CASRAHPPSGRRGNEQFF.

The table lists this clone with a count of one. The V gene is TRBV5-1, the J gene TRBJ1-2; 9 bases agree with TRBD1. Unmatched junction bases numbered 10, after V lost 4 bases and J lost 6 bases. From germline, CDR1 is SGHRS and CDR2 YFSETQ. This CDR3 is built from 15 residues. The DNA for the CDR3 is TGCGCCAGCAGCGATACCCGGGACAGGGAGGATGGCTACACCTTC. It encodes CASSDTRDREDGYTF. Full variable domain (outside the CDR3, taken from reference TRBV5-1 and TRBJ1-2): KAGVTQTPRYLIKTRGQQVTLSCSPISGHRSVSWYQQTPGQGLQFLFEYFSETQRNKGNFPGRFSGRQFSNSRSEMNVSTLELGDSALYLCASSDTRDREDGYTFGSGTRLTVV.

The chain couples TRBV6-1 to TRBJ2-7; D gene unclear. Germline V gene lookup returns CDR1 MNHNS and CDR2 SASEGT. V gave up 2 bases and J gave up 4 bases, with 6 bases separating them. This CDR3 is built from 12 residues. CDR3 in amino acids: CASSENIYEQYF. CDR3 nucleotides: TGTGCCAGCAGTGAAAACATTTACGAGCAGTACTTC.

J is TRBJ2-3 and V is TRBV2; D unresolved. CDR1 is SNHLY, CDR2 FYNNEI, per germline. This CDR3 has 14 amino acids. The germline V and J ends were trimmed by 3 bases and 4 bases, with 11 bases remaining between them. The CDR3 is CASSETQVPDTQYF. CDR3 DNA: TGTGCCAGCAGTGAGACCCAGGTGCCAGATACGCAGTATTTT.